This T cell receptor beta chain stems from a study of preoperative IRX-2 immunotherapy in early breast cancer. This clone came up a few times. The CDR3 contains 13 residues. The V gene lost 3 bases and the J gene lost 3 bases, with 10 bases spanning the gap. Germline V gives CDR1 SQVTM, CDR2 ANQGSEA. The sample's treatment: preoperative locoregional IRX-2 cytokine immunotherapy. Sequencing used immunoSEQ multiplex PCR; TCRdb keeps in-frame clones, though not all of them. The sample includes around 34,000 clones, around 86% of them seen just once. This receptor was obtained from a human donor with breast cancer. The sample consisted of lymph node tissue, taken from a patient treated with IRX-2 immunotherapy. The gene calls are TRBV29-1 and TRBJ2-3, with D unclear. CDR3 nucleotides: TGCAGCGTTGACGATGGCGGAACAGATACGCAGTATTTT. This sequence encodes CSVDDGGTDTQYF.